Following are 27 T cell receptor beta chains from one sample sequenced in a study of HIV-infected patients and healthy controls. About 500 ng RNA was reverse transcribed with alpha and beta constant-region primers. Separate chain-specific third strand synthesis with multiplexing indices produced the alpha and beta libraries. MiXCR, run by TCRdb on the 5' RACE reads, gives a single entry per CDR3 protein. The sample carries 15,000 to 18,000 distinct CDR3 sequences, around 6.7% recorded once. Whole blood was used without fractionation, so all unsorted peripheral T cells were included. What was sequenced was blood. These receptors came from an adult in good health.

This clonotype has ten or more counts. The DNA of the CDR3 is TGTGCCAGCAGCCATAAAGGGGCAGGGTATTCACCCCTCCACTTT. Amino acid sequence: CASSHKGAGYSPLHF. The chain employs TRBV14 and TRBJ1-6; tentative D call: TRBD1 (5 bases). V lost 3 bases, J lost 8 bases, and 14 bases lay in between. This CDR3 has 15 amino acids. Germline CDR1 SGHDN, CDR2 FVKESK.

This clonotype was recorded many times. In DNA, the CDR3 is TGTGCCAGCAGTAAGGCCGGGACAGGGGGCAGGAATGAGCAGTTCTTC. Translation: CASSKAGTGGRNEQFF. This rearrangement joins TRBV6-2 or TRBV6-3 to TRBJ2-1; 12 nucleotides match TRBD1. V shed 5 bases and J 7 bases; nucleotides not matched to a gene: 9. CDR1 MNHEY and CDR2 SVGEGT come from the germline V gene. The CDR3 contains 16 residues.

This clonotype was found many times. The chain is built from TRBV28 and TRBJ1-5, with TRBD1 matching over 10 bases. The CDR3 totals 13 residues. The V segment lost 7 bases and the J segment 8 bases; nucleotides outside the gene matches: 5. CDR1 is MDHEN, CDR2 SYDVKM, per germline. CDR3 nucleotides: TGTGCCAGCATCACCGGGACAGGGGAGCCCCAGCATTTT. Its protein is CASITGTGEPQHF.

This clonotype is medium-sized within its sample. The rearrangement uses TRBV6-6 and TRBJ2-1, with 10 bases matching TRBD1. This CDR3 spans 14 amino acids. V lost 6 bases to trimming and J lost 8 bases; unmatched junction nucleotides: 7. Germline V CDR1 and CDR2: MNHNY, SVGAGI (reference sequence). The CDR3 here is CASRGTGDTDEQFF. The CDR3 DNA is TGTGCCAGCAGAGGGACAGGGGATACTGATGAGCAGTTCTTC.

This clonotype was counted ten times or more. The chain combines TRBV19 with TRBJ2-1; D is undetermined. This CDR3 comprises 15 residues. With 6 bases removed from V and 1 base from J, the gap between germline ends came to 13 bases. Germline lookup yields CDR1 LNHDA and CDR2 SQIVND (reference sequence). The CDR3 coding sequence is TGTGCCAGTAGCCCCCCACTAATTTCCTACAATGAGCAGTTCTTC. Encoded protein: CASSPPLISYNEQFF.

This clonotype was observed at least ten times. The chain employs TRBV7-2 and TRBJ1-1; D call uncertain. Deletions cut 8 bases from V and 0 bases from J, with 7 bases between. This CDR3 has 12 residues. CDR1 is SGHTA, CDR2 FQGNSA, per germline. The DNA of the CDR3 is TGTGCCAGCGGATACTTGAACACTGAAGCTTTCTTT. Its protein is CASGYLNTEAFF.

This clonotype is medium-sized in the sample. The chain joins TRBV27 to TRBJ2-1; 10 bases align to TRBD2. Germline assignment: CDR1 MNHEY and CDR2 SMNVEV (reference sequence). Trimming at V came to 2 bases and at J to 4 bases, leaving 11 bases not matched to a gene. The CDR3 runs 18 residues. CDR3 loop: CASSLGLAGAGWYNEQFF. The CDR3 coding sequence is TGTGCCAGCAGTTTAGGCCTAGCGGGAGCGGGTTGGTACAATGAGCAGTTCTTC.

This clonotype was counted at least ten times. This chain uses TRBV7-2 with TRBJ2-1; 16 bases are a match to TRBD2. In germline, CDR1 is SGHTA, CDR2 FQGNSA. The CDR3 totals 19 residues. After removal of 2 bases from V and 8 bases from J, the junction contained 12 bases not matched to a gene. CDR3 bases: TGTGCCAGCAGCTTAACAATTGGGACTAGCGGGAGGGCCTCTTATGAGCAGTTCTTC. Its translation: CASSLTIGTSGRASYEQFF. Complete variable domain (other parts from reference TRBV7-2 and TRBJ2-1): GAGVSQSPSNKVTEKGKDVELRCDPISGHTALYWYRQSLGQGLEFLIYFQGNSAPDKSGLPSDRFSAERTGGSVSTLTIQRTQQEDSAVYLCASSLTIGTSGRASYEQFFGPGTRLTVL.

This clonotype has a count of ten or more. V gene TRBV2 combines with J gene TRBJ2-1, with 7 bases that match TRBD2. This CDR3 is 17 amino acids long. Germline V gives CDR1 SNHLY, CDR2 FYNNEI. V dropped 1 base and J dropped 5; count of bases not matched to a gene: 11. This chain's CDR3 is CASSEGGSGASNNEQFF. The CDR3 DNA is TGTGCCAGCAGTGAAGGGGGCAGCGGGGCATCTAACAATGAGCAGTTCTTC.

This clonotype was counted at least ten times. J is TRBJ2-3 and V is TRBV28; 9 bases fit TRBD2. The CDR3 has 17 amino acids. V trimming: 5 bases; J trimming: 5 bases; junction bases outside the gene matches: 14. Germline lookup yields CDR1 MDHEN and CDR2 SYDVKM. The CDR3 region is CASSPQRGAGGGDTQYF. The DNA of the CDR3 is TGTGCCAGCAGTCCTCAGCGAGGAGCGGGAGGAGGAGATACGCAGTATTTT.

The sample holds many counts of this clonotype. The rearrangement joins TRBV6-2 or TRBV6-3 to TRBJ2-7; TRBD2 is a possible D gene (6 bases). With 0 bases removed from V and 3 bases from J, the gap between germline ends came to 9 bases. CDR3 size: 14 residues. Germline loops: CDR1 MNHEY, CDR2 SVGEGT. CDR3 sequence (DNA): TGTGCCAGCAGTTACTCGACGGGGGTCTACGAGCAGTACTTC. Amino acids: CASSYSTGVYEQYF.

This clonotype showed up many times. V is TRBV19 and J is TRBJ2-3; 9 nucleotides align to TRBD2. Per germline, CDR1 LNHDA and CDR2 SQIVND (reference sequence). V dropped 9 bases and J dropped 2; count of bases not matched to a gene: 6. This CDR3 contains 14 residues. CDR3 loop: CASGGLALTDTQYF. CDR3 nucleotide sequence: TGTGCCAGCGGGGGACTAGCTCTCACAGATACGCAGTATTTT.

At least ten counts were recorded for this clonotype. This rearrangement joins TRBV11-2 to TRBJ1-1; D might be TRBD1 (6 bases). This CDR3 contains 13 residues. Germline V lookup: CDR1 SGHAT, CDR2 FQNNGV. The V end was cut by 5 bases, the J end by 0 bases, with 7 bases between. CDR3 DNA sequence: TGTGCCAGCAGCCAGGGGATGAACACTGAAGCTTTCTTT. This encodes CASSQGMNTEAFF.

This clonotype came up a few times. The chain uses TRBV5-4 and TRBJ1-2; maybe TRBD1 (5 bases). The ends were cut back, 3 bases at V and 7 bases at J, with 25 bases in the middle. Germline CDR1 reads SGHNT; CDR2 reads YYREEE (reference sequence). This CDR3 contains 17 residues. The CDR3 nucleotides read TGTGCCAGCAGCTATGATATCCGTAGGGGTATCGTTACTGGCTACACCTTC. It encodes CASSYDIRRGIVTGYTF. Complete variable domain (other parts from reference TRBV5-4 and TRBJ1-2): ETGVTQSPTHLIKTRGQQVTLRCSSQSGHNTVSWYQQALGQGPQFIFQYYREEENGRGNFPPRFSGLQFPNYSSELNVNALELDDSALYLCASSYDIRRGIVTGYTFGSGTRLTVV.

This clonotype appeared many times. The chain links TRBV6-2 or TRBV6-3 to TRBJ1-2; 7 positions agree with TRBD1. The germline V gene has CDR1 MNHEY and CDR2 SVGEGT. The V segment lost 5 bases and the J segment 4 bases; nucleotides outside the gene matches: 7. The CDR3 runs to 14 residues. The CDR3 coding sequence is TGTGCCAGCAGTCAAGGACAGGAAGGCTATGGCTACACCTTC. Amino acids: CASSQGQEGYGYTF.

The chain couples TRBV7-2 to TRBJ2-3; possibly TRBD2 for D (6 bases). This CDR3 region has 16 residues. Germline CDR1 reads SGHTA; CDR2 reads FQGNSA. V gave up 0 bases and J gave up 0 bases, with 10 bases separating them. CDR3 sequence reads: CASSLALAWSTDTQYF. Here the CDR3 DNA reads TGTGCCAGCAGCTTAGCGCTAGCGTGGAGCACAGATACGCAGTATTTT.

This clonotype was counted many times. This chain uses TRBV24-1 with TRBJ2-1; perhaps TRBD2 as D (5 bases). Trimming removed 4 bases at V and 12 bases at J, with 15 bases between. Germline V gene lookup returns CDR1 KGHDR and CDR2 SFDVKD. This CDR3 is 13 amino acids long. Here the CDR3 reads CATSDATTLGQFF. The CDR3 nucleotides are TGTGCCACCAGTGACGCGACTACTCTGGGGCAGTTCTTC.

In its sample, this clonotype was seen many times. The chain combines TRBV7-2 with TRBJ1-1; a weak D match, TRBD1 (5 bases). The CDR3 has 16 residues. V lost 5 bases and J 0 bases, leaving 16 bases between the germline ends. The germline CDR1 and CDR2 sequences are SGHTA and FQGNSA. The CDR3 sequence is CASSLTYGGMNTEAFF. The CDR3 bases are TGTGCCAGCAGCCTCACGTATGGGGGGATGAACACTGAAGCTTTCTTT.

This clonotype was found many times. The chain joins TRBV12-3 or TRBV12-4 to TRBJ1-1; TRBD1 might be the D (5 bases). This CDR3 comprises 13 residues. V lost 5 bases and J lost 5, with 12 bases in between. The CDR3 bases are TGTGCCAGCAGTAACACGGGGGGGACTGAAGCTTTCTTT. Encoded protein: CASSNTGGTEAFF.

This clonotype showed up many times. The J gene is TRBJ2-2, the V gene TRBV30; TRBD2 agrees at 9 bases. The CDR3 sequence is 15 residues long. V lost 3 bases and J lost 4; bases outside the gene matches: 6. Per germline, CDR1 GTSNPN and CDR2 SVGIG (reference sequence). The CDR3 DNA reads as TGTGCCTGGAGGCTAGCGGGGATCGGCACCGGGGAGCTGTTTTTT. It specifies CAWRLAGIGTGELFF.

In its sample, this clonotype was seen many times. The chain employs TRBV19 and TRBJ2-6, with a possible D match to TRBD2 (5 bases). V shed 4 bases and J shed 2 bases, with 18 bases lying between them. Germline lookup yields CDR1 LNHDA and CDR2 SQIVND (reference sequence). The CDR3 extends over 18 amino acids. CDR3 DNA: TGTGCCAGTAGTAATTTTTGGCGGGCTAAAACTGGGGCCAACGTCCTGACTTTC. It yields the protein CASSNFWRAKTGANVLTF.

This clonotype appeared many times. The J gene is TRBJ2-1, the V gene TRBV18, with D hard to call. The CDR3 consists of 19 residues. Germline CDR1 and CDR2: KGHSH and LQKENI. V was pared by 3 bases and J by 8 bases, with 29 bases between. The CDR3 loop reads CASSPHHLLATREVYEQFF. The CDR3 DNA reads as TGTGCCAGCTCACCCCACCACCTCTTGGCTACCCGTGAAGTCTATGAGCAGTTCTTC.

The chain has TRBV6-6 and TRBJ1-5, with D uncertain. CDR3 length equals 13 residues. V was clipped by 7 bases and J by 4 bases, with 11 bases between them. Germline V gives CDR1 MNHNY, CDR2 SVGAGI (reference sequence). The CDR3 coding sequence is TGTGCCAGCACCCCGGGTCAGAATCAGCCCCAGCATTTT. This translates into CASTPGQNQPQHF.

The chain links TRBV10-3 to TRBJ1-1; TRBD1 is a possible D gene (6 bases). Germline V lookup: CDR1 ENHRY, CDR2 SYGVKD. V was shortened by 0 bases and J by 6 bases, with 8 bases between the two germline ends. This CDR3 is 13 amino acids long. CDR3 coding DNA: TGTGCCATCAGTGAGTCGGGGGCCCCTGAAGCTTTCTTT. This translates into CAISESGAPEAFF.

This clonotype was picked up a small number of times. A read error may explain this, as a much larger clone is one base away. The chain recombines TRBV7-2 with TRBJ2-1; D may be TRBD2 (6 bases). The germline V and J ends were trimmed by 1 base and 3 bases, with 13 bases remaining between them. CDR1 is SGHTA and CDR2 is FQGNSA in the germline V gene. The CDR3 is made up of 16 amino acids. Written as DNA, the CDR3 is TGTGCCAGCAGCTTAGTCGGCGGGACCTTCTACAATGAGCAGTTCTTC. This gives the protein CASSLVGGTFYNEQFF.

V gene TRBV3-1 combines with J gene TRBJ1-6; 8 bases fit TRBD1. CDR3 length: 18 residues. CDR1 and CDR2 from the germline V gene are LGHDT and YNNKEL (reference sequence). With 4 bases clipped from V and 10 bases from J, the junction kept 18 bases outside the gene matches. The CDR3 here is CASSPVSGTGSFGSPLHF. The CDR3 DNA sequence: TGTGCCAGCAGCCCCGTCTCGGGGACAGGTAGTTTTGGCTCACCCCTCCACTTT.

Ten or more counts support this clonotype. DNA for the CDR3: TGCAGCGTTTCGACAGGGGGGAATCCCAATGGCTACACCTTC. Translating gives CSVSTGGNPNGYTF. This chain links TRBV29-1 with TRBJ1-2; TRBD1 matches at 9 bases. V shed 5 bases and J 6 bases; nucleotides not matched to a gene: 10. Germline V gene data show CDR1 as SQVTM and CDR2 as ANQGSEA. The CDR3 contains 14 residues.